This record looks at one TCR beta chain sequence and its context. The V gene lost 4 bases and the J gene lost 0 bases, with 10 bases spanning the gap. Germline V CDR1 and CDR2: SGHRS, YFSETQ. The CDR3 totals 15 residues. These data come from a study of T cells after somatic rescue of genetic block. The method was immunoSEQ multiplex PCR; TCRdb's version includes in-frame clones alone and lacks a portion of them. The table records tens of thousands of clones, more than 75% of them present only once. Sequenced input: peripheral blood mononuclear cells (PBMCs). This rearrangement joins TRBV5-1 to TRBJ1-4, with D hard to call. This TCR came from a man aged 30-40 years. CDR3 sequence: CASSLEAATNEKLFF. The CDR3 DNA reads TGCGCCAGCAGCCTCGAGGCCGCAACTAATGAAAAACTGTTTTTT.